The 30 T cell receptor beta chains listed next were all sequenced from one sample in a study of T cell repertoires in cytomegalovirus infection. TCRdb independently ran MiXCR on the reads; one entry per CDR3 protein. In the table there are roughly 600,000 distinct CDR3 sequences, 20% to 25% of which are singletons. Sequenced: CD8+ T cells from PBMCs. The receptors were sampled from a human donor in good health (CMV status not recorded). Some clones in this sample may be carry-over from other donors' samples.

Note on this clonotype: A junction end diverges from the germline sequence, so it may reflect a read error. The chain is built from TRBV2 and TRBJ1-1; TRBD1 is a possible D gene (5 bases). There are 14 residues in the CDR3. Germline CDR1 SNHLY, CDR2 FYNNEI. CDR3 residues: CAGSDPGVGTEAFF. The DNA for the CDR3 is TGTGCCGGCAGTGACCCGGGGGTGGGCACTGAAGCTTTCTTT.

The V call is TRBV29-1, the J call TRBJ1-2, with D possibly TRBD1 on 6 matching bases. This CDR3 has 11 residues. The germline V gene encodes CDR1 SQVTM and CDR2 ANQGSEA. With 7 bases removed from V and 6 bases from J, the gap between germline ends came to 12 bases. This chain's CDR3 is CSGSRGDGYTF. CDR3 in DNA: TGCAGCGGATCCAGGGGAGATGGCTACACCTTC.

This clonotype was observed at least ten times. The chain couples TRBV7-8 to TRBJ2-2, with 7 bases identical to TRBD2. The CDR3 contains 14 residues. J lost 0 bases, V lost 11 bases, and 6 bases had no gene match. Germline values: CDR1 SGHVS, CDR2 FQNEAQ. CDR3 in DNA: TGTGCCGGAAACAGCGGGGCGAACACCGGGGAGCTGTTTTTT. Encoded protein: CAGNSGANTGELFF.

The sample holds a few counts of this clonotype. The chain uses TRBV7-6 and TRBJ2-1, with 9 positions matching TRBD1. Trimming removed 7 bases from V and 7 bases from J; junction bases left unmatched: 11. The germline gives CDR1 SGHVS, CDR2 FNYEAQ. The CDR3 sequence is 15 residues long. The DNA of the CDR3 is TGTGCCAGCAACGACCTGGGACAGGGTGGAAATGAGCAGTTCTTC. Protein sequence: CASNDLGQGGNEQFF.

The table lists this clonotype with a few counts. The chain carries TRBV5-6 and TRBJ2-1; a weak D match, TRBD1 (5 bases). Germline loops: CDR1 SGHDT, CDR2 YYEEEE. Between the trimmed V and J ends, which lost 0 bases and 0 bases, there was a span of 13 bases. CDR3 length: 17 amino acids. This CDR3 reads CASSLVGAPASYNEQFF. The CDR3 DNA is TGTGCCAGCAGCTTGGTTGGGGCACCAGCCTCCTACAATGAGCAGTTCTTC.

In its sample, this clonotype was seen a few times. The rearrangement joins TRBV7-9 to TRBJ2-2; 12 nucleotides agree with TRBD2. The CDR3 runs 19 residues. With 1 base clipped from V and 0 bases from J, the junction kept 6 bases outside the gene matches. CDR1 is SEHNR, CDR2 FQNEAQ, per germline (reference sequence). CDR3 DNA: TGTGCCAGCAGCTTAGGAACGACTAGCGGGGGAGCGAACACCGGGGAGCTGTTTTTT. Protein sequence: CASSLGTTSGGANTGELFF.

The V gene is TRBV10-3, the J gene TRBJ2-5; D ambiguous. V was shortened by 3 bases and J by 4 bases, with 6 bases between the two germline ends. This CDR3 spans 12 amino acids. CDR1 and CDR2 (germline): ENHRY, SYGVKD. In nucleotides, the CDR3 is TGTGCCATCAGTGATATCGTAGAGACCCAGTACTTC. Residues: CAISDIVETQYF.

The V and J genes are TRBV29-1 and TRBJ1-1, with D maybe TRBD1 (5 bases). Trimming removed 0 bases from V and 1 base from J, with 12 bases in between. The CDR3 covers 15 residues. Germline V CDR1 and CDR2: SQVTM, ANQGSEA. DNA of the CDR3: TGCAGCGTTGAAGATCTCCCTCAGGGGAACACTGAAGCTTTCTTT. Translation gives CSVEDLPQGNTEAFF. The full variable domain, with the rest looked up from reference TRBV29-1 and TRBJ1-1, is SAVISQKPSRDICQRGTSLTIQCQVDSQVTMMFWYRQQPGQSLTLIATANQGSEATYESGFVIDKFPISRPNLTFSTLTVSNMSPEDSSIYLCSVEDLPQGNTEAFFGQGTRLTVV.

V gene TRBV10-3 combines with J gene TRBJ1-5; unclear D gene. Germline CDR1 ENHRY, CDR2 SYGVKD. V shed 7 bases and J shed 3 bases, with 10 bases lying between them. This CDR3 spans 13 amino acids. CDR3 in DNA: TGTGCCATCACGTTTGGGGACAATCAGCCCCAGCATTTT. Protein sequence: CAITFGDNQPQHF.

The rearrangement joins TRBV28 to TRBJ1-1; a weak D match, TRBD1 (5 bases). CDR3 length: 13 residues. Germline V CDR1 and CDR2: MDHEN, SYDVKM. With 7 bases removed from V and 0 bases from J, the gap between germline ends came to 9 bases. The CDR3 loop is CASIAGLNTEAFF. The CDR3 region has the DNA TGTGCCAGCATTGCAGGGTTGAACACTGAAGCTTTCTTT.

As regards this clonotype: It may be a read error: a sequence one base away is much more abundant. In DNA, the CDR3 is TGTCCCAGCAGTTACGGACAGGGGACGAGCACTGAAGCTTTCTTT. This codes for CPSSYGQGTSTEAFF. J is TRBJ1-1 and V is TRBV6-6; 9 nucleotides align to TRBD1. The CDR3 is made up of 15 amino acids. Germline assignment: CDR1 MNHNY and CDR2 SVGAGI (reference sequence).

The chain links TRBV5-1 to TRBJ1-6; maybe TRBD1 (5 bases). Trimming left V 0 bases short and J 7 bases short, with 11 bases between. The CDR3 sequence is 15 residues long. Looked up from germline, CDR1 is SGHRS and CDR2 is YFSETQ. As DNA, the CDR3 is TGCGCCAGCAGCTTGGACGTCAGGGTGAATTCACCCCTCCACTTT. Translating gives CASSLDVRVNSPLHF.

In its sample, this clonotype was seen many times. V is TRBV7-2 and J is TRBJ1-5; a possible D gene is TRBD1 (5 bases). V lost 1 base and J 3 bases, leaving 16 bases between the germline ends. The germline V gene encodes CDR1 SGHTA and CDR2 FQGNSA. The CDR3 extends over 17 amino acids. CDR3 residues: CASSLGNRQPFNQPQHF. In DNA form, the CDR3 reads TGTGCCAGCAGCTTAGGAAACAGGCAGCCATTCAATCAGCCCCAGCATTTT.

In its sample, this clonotype was seen many times. The chain employs TRBV25-1 and TRBJ1-1, with TRBD1 matching over 9 bases. Germline V CDR1 and CDR2: MGHDK, SYGVNS. The CDR3 sequence is 15 residues long. V shed 7 bases and J 0 bases; nucleotides not matched to a gene: 6. The CDR3 spells CASTGQGTVNTEAFF. CDR3 nucleotides: TGTGCCAGCACCGGACAGGGGACCGTGAACACTGAAGCTTTCTTT. Combining the CDR3 with reference TRBV25-1 and TRBJ1-1 gives the whole variable domain EADIYQTPRYLVIGTGKKITLECSQTMGHDKMYWYQQDPGMELHLIHYSYGVNSTEKGDLSSESTVSRIRTEHFPLTLESARPSHTSQYLCASTGQGTVNTEAFFGQGTRLTVV.

The J gene is TRBJ1-1, the V gene TRBV12-3 or TRBV12-4; possible D gene TRBD1, 5 bases. Trimming removed 5 bases from V and 10 bases from J, with 11 bases in between. CDR3 length: 11 residues. This CDR3 reads CASSGGTGAFF. For the CDR3, the DNA is TGTGCCAGCAGTGGCGGGACCGGAGCTTTCTTT.

This clonotype was detected a few times. V usage is TRBV10-3 and J usage is TRBJ2-1; D may be TRBD2 (5 bases). CDR1 and CDR2 from the germline V gene are ENHRY and SYGVKD. The CDR3 runs 19 residues. Trimming stripped 4 bases from V and 0 bases from J, with 22 bases between. The CDR3: CAISGYPSPRVSSYNEQFF. CDR3 bases: TGTGCCATCAGTGGTTATCCCTCCCCGCGGGTCTCCTCCTACAATGAGCAGTTCTTC.

The gene calls are TRBV28 and TRBJ2-3; 8 nucleotides line up with TRBD2. The CDR3 consists of 14 residues. The V gene end was trimmed by 10 bases and the J gene end by 3 bases; junction bases not matched to a gene: 9. The germline CDR1 and CDR2 sequences are MDHEN and SYDVKM. DNA of the CDR3: TGTGCCACCACCCGGGGGGGCTTGACAGATACGCAGTATTTT. Translation gives CATTRGGLTDTQYF.

The chain's CDR3 is CASSYPEYNEKLFF. The CDR3 nucleotides are TGTGCCAGCAGTTACCCCGAGTATAATGAAAAACTGTTTTTT. The chain links TRBV6-6 to TRBJ1-4; D unresolved. Trimming cost V 2 bases and J 4 bases, with 8 bases left between them. The CDR3 length is 14 residues. Per germline, CDR1 MNHNY and CDR2 SVGAGI (reference sequence).

The chain couples TRBV7-9 to TRBJ1-1, with 9 bases lining up with TRBD1. V was clipped by 5 bases and J by 3 bases; unmatched bases: 13. Germline-derived CDR1 and CDR2 are SEHNR and FQNEAQ (reference sequence). This CDR3 contains 17 residues. CDR3 sequence reads: CASSTQTGGLRDTEAFF. As DNA, the CDR3 is TGTGCCAGCAGCACCCAAACAGGGGGCTTGAGGGACACTGAAGCTTTCTTT.

This clonotype was seen repeatedly, ten times or more. The rearrangement joins TRBV28 to TRBJ2-1, with 10 bases matching TRBD2. J gave up 4 bases and V 2 bases, and 5 bases lay outside the gene matches. The V gene's germline CDR1 is MDHEN and CDR2 SYDVKM. The length of the CDR3 is 16 residues. The CDR3 loop is CASSLELAGEYNEQFF. The CDR3, as DNA: TGTGCCAGCAGTTTAGAGCTAGCGGGGGAATACAATGAGCAGTTCTTC.

The rearrangement joins TRBV28 to TRBJ2-2; D not resolved. The CDR3 consists of 14 residues. Germline V gene data show CDR1 as MDHEN and CDR2 as SYDVKM. With 5 bases removed from V and 4 bases from J, the gap between germline ends came to 11 bases. Here the CDR3 DNA reads TGTGCCAGCAGTGTGGACGAGACCACCGGGGAGCTGTTTTTT. Its protein is CASSVDETTGELFF.

Here the CDR3 reads CASRQVYEQYF. CDR3 bases: TGTGCCAGCAGACAGGTCTACGAGCAGTACTTC. The chain employs TRBV6-6 and TRBJ2-7; TRBD1 might be the D (5 bases). Trimming stripped 6 bases from V and 3 bases from J, with 6 bases between. Per germline, CDR1 MNHNY and CDR2 SVGAGI (reference sequence). CDR3 length: 11 amino acids.

This clonotype showed up just a few times. The rearrangement joins TRBV5-6 to TRBJ2-2, with no clear D. Trimming pared 0 bases from V and 6 bases from J, leaving 6 bases between. CDR1 and CDR2 (germline): SGHDT, YYEEEE. CDR3 length: 13 residues. The CDR3 DNA reads as TGTGCCAGCAGCTTGGATAGGCCCGGGGAGCTGTTTTTT. It codes for CASSLDRPGELFF.

This clonotype was picked up many times. J is TRBJ2-3 and V is TRBV2; a possible D gene is TRBD1 (6 bases). Germline V gene sequence: CDR1 SNHLY, CDR2 FYNNEI. Trimming took 7 bases from V and 1 from J, leaving 15 bases between them. CDR3 length equals 15 residues. The CDR3 nucleotides are TGTGCCAGCACCCCTTACAGGGAACGCACAGATACGCAGTATTTT. Protein: CASTPYRERTDTQYF.

V and J are TRBV14 and TRBJ2-5; no firm D call. Germline loops: CDR1 SGHDN, CDR2 FVKESK. There are 15 residues in the CDR3. Deletions cut 1 base from V and 4 bases from J, with 13 bases between. The CDR3 nucleotides read TGTGCCAGCAGCCAAGTAGACGGCCCAGGAGAGACCCAGTACTTC. It encodes CASSQVDGPGETQYF.

This clonotype has a handful of counts. The chain has TRBV5-5 and TRBJ1-1; TRBD1 might be the D (5 bases). The CDR3 spans 13 residues. Germline CDR1 reads SGHKS; CDR2 reads YYEKEE (reference sequence). The V and J ends lost 6 bases and 4 bases respectively, with 13 bases between them. The CDR3 coding sequence is TGTGCCAGCACCCCGGCAGGGAGCACTGAAGCTTTCTTT. It encodes CASTPAGSTEAFF.

The J gene is TRBJ2-1, the V gene TRBV6-6; D unclear. V was shortened by 8 bases and J by 0 bases, with 14 bases between the two germline ends. Germline values: CDR1 MNHNY, CDR2 SVGAGI (reference sequence). This CDR3 has 15 amino acids. CDR3 DNA: TGTGCCAGCCTCGCCCCTCGAGACTCCTACAATGAGCAGTTCTTC. Amino acids: CASLAPRDSYNEQFF.

A few counts support this clonotype. The CDR3 coding sequence is TGCGCCAGCAGCCAAGATTGGGACAGGAACACCGGGGAGCTGTTTTTT. As protein: CASSQDWDRNTGELFF. The gene calls are TRBV4-3 and TRBJ2-2; 7 nucleotides agree with TRBD1. Germline V gene sequence: CDR1 LGHNA, CDR2 YSLEER. J was trimmed by 1 base and V by 0 bases; bases with no gene match: 2. The CDR3 length is 16 residues.

The chain couples TRBV6-8 to TRBJ2-3; 12 bases match TRBD2. The CDR3 consists of 22 residues. Germline-derived CDR1 and CDR2 are MNHGY and SAAAGT. Trimming at V came to 11 bases and at J to 1 base, leaving 28 bases not matched to a gene. The CDR3 region has the DNA TGTGCCGTCCACCCCCGCGACAGGGGGGAACTAGCGGGGGGCAGGGGCACAGATACGCAGTATTTT. It encodes CAVHPRDRGELAGGRGTDTQYF.

The chain couples TRBV28 to TRBJ2-5; the D is unclear. The CDR3 is 14 residues long. The V gene lost 3 bases and the J gene lost 3 bases, with 11 bases spanning the gap. Germline loops: CDR1 MDHEN, CDR2 SYDVKM. The CDR3 loop reads CASSFQDQEETQYF. As DNA, the CDR3 is TGTGCCAGCAGTTTTCAGGACCAAGAAGAGACCCAGTACTTC.